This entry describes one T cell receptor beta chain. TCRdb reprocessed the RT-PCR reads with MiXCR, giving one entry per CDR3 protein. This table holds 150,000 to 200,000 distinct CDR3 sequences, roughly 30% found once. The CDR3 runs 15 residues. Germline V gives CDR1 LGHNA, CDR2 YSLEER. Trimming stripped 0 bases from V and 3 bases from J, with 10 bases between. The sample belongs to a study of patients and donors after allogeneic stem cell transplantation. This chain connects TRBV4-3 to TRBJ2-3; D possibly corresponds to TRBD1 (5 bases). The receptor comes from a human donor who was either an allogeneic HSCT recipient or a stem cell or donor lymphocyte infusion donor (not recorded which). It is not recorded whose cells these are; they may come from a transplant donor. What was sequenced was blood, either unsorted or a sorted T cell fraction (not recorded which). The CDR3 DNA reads TGCGCCAGCAGCCAAGATGGGGCTTCGACAGATACGCAGTATTTT. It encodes CASSQDGASTDTQYF.